The 8 T cell receptor beta chains below come from one sample, sequenced in a study of blood T cell repertoires in COVID-19. The method was immunoSEQ multiplex PCR; TCRdb's version includes in-frame clones alone and lacks a portion of them. Counted here are about 370,000 clones, more than 80% occurring once; the ten biggest clones make up less than 3.5%. Sequenced: peripheral blood. Every receptor here comes from a woman aged 30 to 39 with COVID-19, enrolled during active disease.

The CDR3 coding sequence is TGTGCCAGCAGCTTAGTAGGGGCCGGGGAGCTGTTTTTT. Translating it yields CASSLVGAGELFF. V and J are TRBV11-2 and TRBJ2-2, with D possibly being TRBD1 (5 bases). V was shortened by 1 base and J by 6 bases, with 6 bases between the two germline ends. Germline CDR1 is SGHAT and CDR2 is FQNNGV. The CDR3 loop spans 13 amino acids.

The rearrangement uses TRBV7-9 and TRBJ1-4; D might be TRBD1 (6 bases). Per germline, CDR1 SEHNR and CDR2 FQNEAQ (reference sequence). The CDR3 covers 16 residues. The ends were cut back, 1 base at V and 7 bases at J, with 16 bases in the middle. The CDR3 is CASSLGAGAPLEKLFF. The CDR3 DNA follows: TGTGCCAGCAGCTTAGGAGCGGGGGCCCCGCTTGAAAAACTGTTTTTT.

This clone occurred once. The chain joins TRBV12-2 to TRBJ1-2; TRBD1 was called by the table and not checked on the DNA. TRBV12-2 is recorded as a pseudogene. The CDR3 extends over 14 amino acids. The CDR3 DNA is TGTGCAAGTCGCTTCTTCCCAGGGGTCTATGGCTACACCTTC. This codes for CASRFFPGVYGYTF.

The V and J genes are TRBV7-2 and TRBJ2-1, with D unclear. The ends were cut back, 1 base at V and 7 bases at J, with 11 bases in the middle. This CDR3 has 14 residues. Germline CDR1 reads SGHTA; CDR2 reads FQGNSA. CDR3 coding DNA: TGTGCCAGCAGCTTAGGTCCCCGAGAGAATGAGCAGTTCTTC. As protein: CASSLGPRENEQFF.

In its sample, this clone was seen a few times. This chain uses TRBV3-1 (or the pseudogene TRBV3-2) with TRBJ2-3; TRBD2 matches at 7 bases. Germline values: CDR1 LGHDT, CDR2 YNNKEL (reference sequence). J lost 10 bases, V lost 3 bases, and 7 bases had no gene match. The CDR3 is 13 amino acids. CDR3 sequence reads: CASSQGRETAQYF. The CDR3 DNA is TGTGCCAGCAGCCAGGGGAGGGAGACGGCGCAGTATTTT.

This chain uses TRBV4-1 with TRBJ1-5; D may be TRBD1 (5 bases). Germline CDR1 reads MGHRA; CDR2 reads YSYEKL. V was clipped by 4 bases and J by 3 bases, with 19 bases between them. This CDR3 comprises 17 residues. The CDR3 spells CASSPSGGPGLNQPQHF. CDR3 nucleotide sequence: TGCGCCAGCAGCCCCAGCGGGGGTCCGGGTCTCAATCAGCCCCAGCATTTT.

This chain connects TRBV9 to TRBJ1-1, with D uncertain. This CDR3 has 11 amino acids. V was trimmed by 5 bases and J by 11 bases, leaving 13 bases between them. Germline values: CDR1 SGDLS, CDR2 YYNGEE. For the CDR3, the DNA is TGTGCCAGCAGTCCCGCCCTCGGGGCTTTCTTT. Protein product: CASSPALGAFF.

V gene TRBV5-5 combines with J gene TRBJ2-3; 11 bases are a match to TRBD2. This CDR3 comprises 18 residues. Per germline, CDR1 SGHKS and CDR2 YYEKEE (reference sequence). V lost 6 bases to trimming and J lost 0 bases; unmatched junction nucleotides: 12. CDR3 in DNA: TGTGCCAGCACCGAAAATAGCGGGAGGGCCTGGAGCACAGATACGCAGTATTTT. Translation: CASTENSGRAWSTDTQYF.